This passage covers 26 T cell receptor beta chains from one sample sequenced in a study of T-cell memory formation after mild COVID-19. TCRdb reanalysed the 5' RACE reads using MiXCR and keeps one entry per CDR3 protein. The data show 120,000 to 150,000 distinct CDR3 sequences, 11% to 15% seen once. Sequencing input: PBMCs or a T cell subset sorted from them (not recorded which). The receptor source for this set is an adult woman who had mild COVID-19 (a few samples of this study predate the infection). Cell type and time point are not known.

This clonotype came up a few times. The chain is built from TRBV7-2 and TRBJ2-1; D may be TRBD1 (6 bases). The CDR3 spans 13 residues. Germline loops: CDR1 SGHTA, CDR2 FQGNSA. Trimming took 5 bases from V and 7 from J, leaving 12 bases between them. CDR3 amino acids: CASSDIQGNEQFF. In DNA form, the CDR3 reads TGTGCCAGCAGCGATATACAGGGTAATGAGCAGTTCTTC.

DNA of the CDR3: TGCAGCGTTGAAGACGACAGGGGGAGTTCCGAGCAGTACTTC. This translates into CSVEDDRGSSEQYF. V and J are TRBV29-1 and TRBJ2-7; 9 bases align to TRBD1. The germline gives CDR1 SQVTM, CDR2 ANQGSEA. Trimming cost V 0 bases and J 6 bases; bases outside gene matches: 6. This CDR3 has 14 amino acids.

In this sample, this clonotype turned up a few times. V and J are TRBV6-2 or TRBV6-3 and TRBJ2-1; TRBD2 aligns across 10 bases. The CDR3 has 15 amino acids. Germline assignment: CDR1 MNHEY and CDR2 SVGEGT. With V trimmed by 6 bases and J by 2 bases, 4 bases remained unmatched. CDR3 residues: CASSPSGRAYNEQFF. The CDR3, as DNA: TGTGCCAGCAGCCCTAGCGGGAGAGCCTACAATGAGCAGTTCTTC.

There are many counts of this clonotype. This chain joins TRBV12-3 or TRBV12-4 and TRBJ1-1, with 8 bases that match TRBD1. This CDR3 is built from 13 residues. J was trimmed by 7 bases and V by 9 bases; bases with no gene match: 10. As DNA, the CDR3 is TGTGCCAGTAGCGCGGCAGGGGGCGGTGAAGCTTTCTTT. Protein sequence: CASSAAGGGEAFF.

This clonotype has ten or more counts. V usage is TRBV4-3 and J usage is TRBJ1-2, with 11 bases aligning to TRBD1. After removal of 1 base from V and 8 bases from J, the junction contained 9 bases not matched to a gene. There are 16 residues in the CDR3. CDR1 is LGHNA, CDR2 YSLEER, per germline. CDR3 amino acids: CASSQGIGQGAEGYTF. The CDR3 coding sequence is TGCGCCAGCAGCCAAGGTATTGGACAGGGGGCGGAAGGCTACACCTTC.

The chain carries TRBV18 and TRBJ1-2; the match to TRBD1 covers 12 bases. Germline CDR1 and CDR2: KGHSH and LQKENI. This CDR3 comprises 15 residues. The junction had 8 bases not matched to a gene; V was cut back by 5 bases and J by 7 bases. DNA for the CDR3: TGTGCCAGCTCATCAGACGGGACAGGGGGCTTTGGCTACACCTTC. Translating it yields CASSSDGTGGFGYTF.

This clonotype has just a few counts. The J gene is TRBJ1-5, the V gene TRBV4-2; 8 bases are shared with TRBD1. Trimming at V came to 0 bases and at J to 4 bases, leaving 20 bases not matched to a gene. Per the germline V gene, CDR1 is LGHNA and CDR2 is YNFKEQ. The CDR3 spans 21 residues. The CDR3 coding sequence is TGTGCCAGCAGCCAAGATGTGAGGGGCAGGGGGCCCACTCCTCCTAATCAGCCCCAGCATTTT. This sequence encodes CASSQDVRGRGPTPPNQPQHF.

V usage is TRBV2 and J usage is TRBJ2-7; D uncertain. The CDR3 length is 15 residues. Germline assignment: CDR1 SNHLY and CDR2 FYNNEI. The V end lost 3 bases, the J end lost 0 bases, and 12 bases lay between the germline ends. The CDR3 loop reads CASSEVRPSSYEQYF. The DNA for the CDR3 is TGTGCCAGCAGTGAGGTCAGACCTTCCTCCTACGAGCAGTACTTC.

The chain carries TRBV5-6 and TRBJ1-2; D gene unclear. Germline V CDR1 and CDR2: SGHDT, YYEEEE. The V gene lost 4 bases and the J gene lost 7 bases, with 11 bases spanning the gap. The CDR3 totals 12 residues. In DNA form, the CDR3 reads TGTGCCAGCAGCGCTGGACCCCTTGGCTACACCTTC. Translating gives CASSAGPLGYTF.

The V gene is TRBV6-5, the J gene TRBJ2-1, with D perhaps matching TRBD1 (5 bases). V shed 2 bases and J shed 3 bases, with 8 bases lying between them. The CDR3 consists of 14 residues. From germline, CDR1 is MNHEY and CDR2 SVGAGI. This CDR3 reads CASSYRGGYNEQFF. CDR3 DNA sequence: TGTGCCAGCAGTTACAGGGGCGGCTACAATGAGCAGTTCTTC.

The sample holds a few counts of this clonotype. V gene TRBV2 combines with J gene TRBJ2-2; weak D call: TRBD1 (6 bases). This CDR3 contains 17 residues. Germline lookup yields CDR1 SNHLY and CDR2 FYNNEI. V was pared by 5 bases and J by 5 bases, with 21 bases between. CDR3 region: CASSLESRGLTTGELFF. CDR3 DNA sequence: TGTGCCAGCAGTCTAGAAAGCAGGGGATTGACTACCGGGGAGCTGTTTTTT.

This chain connects TRBV27 to TRBJ2-7, with no clear D. CDR3 length: 11 residues. Looked up from germline, CDR1 is MNHEY and CDR2 is SMNVEV (reference sequence). V dropped 3 bases and J dropped 9 bases, with 9 bases sitting between them. This chain's CDR3 is CASSFGARQYF. CDR3 bases: TGTGCCAGCAGTTTTGGAGCGCGGCAGTACTTC.

This clonotype was observed a handful of times. V usage is TRBV13 and J usage is TRBJ2-7; D tentatively fits TRBD1 or TRBD2 (6 bases each). CDR3 length equals 16 residues. The V gene lost 5 bases and the J gene lost 6 bases, with 23 bases spanning the gap. Germline V gene data show CDR1 as PRHDT and CDR2 as FYEKMQ (reference sequence). The CDR3 DNA reads as TGTGCCAGCAGCCCCCCTAGTTGGTCTGAGGGGGGCGAGCAGTACTTC. Amino acids: CASSPPSWSEGGEQYF.

The chain is built from TRBV4-2 and TRBJ1-1; 7 bases line up with TRBD1. The V segment lost 5 bases and the J segment 4 bases; nucleotides outside the gene matches: 7. The CDR3 extends over 14 amino acids. Germline V CDR1 and CDR2: LGHNA, YNFKEQ. CDR3 loop: CASSAEGAFTEAFF. The CDR3 DNA sequence: TGTGCCAGCAGCGCCGAGGGGGCCTTCACTGAAGCTTTCTTT.

The chain carries TRBV20-1 and TRBJ1-2; TRBD1 might be the D (6 bases). This CDR3 is 16 amino acids long. From germline, CDR1 is DFQATT and CDR2 SNEGSKA (reference sequence). V lost 1 base and J 2 bases, leaving 17 bases between the germline ends. The CDR3 region has the DNA TGCAGTGCTAGAGGTCGACCAGGGGTTCTCAACTATGGCTACACCTTC. It yields the protein CSARGRPGVLNYGYTF.

The rearrangement links TRBV6-4 to TRBJ2-1, with D perhaps matching TRBD2 (6 bases). The CDR3 runs 16 residues. Germline V CDR1 and CDR2: MRHNA, SNTAGT. With 6 bases removed from V and 3 bases from J, the gap between germline ends came to 18 bases. DNA for the CDR3: TGTGCCAGCAGCGCGCGGCTAGCGACTAACTACAATGAGCAGTTCTTC. Translated, it gives CASSARLATNYNEQFF.

This sequence joins TRBV5-1 and TRBJ2-3, with 8 bases aligning to TRBD2. The V segment lost 5 bases and the J segment 6 bases; nucleotides outside the gene matches: 17. This CDR3 is 17 amino acids long. CDR1 is SGHRS, CDR2 YFSETQ, per germline. DNA of the CDR3: TGCGCCAGCAGGATGCGGGGGGAAGATTACTTTAAGGATACGCAGTATTTT. Residues: CASRMRGEDYFKDTQYF.

V gene TRBV2 combines with J gene TRBJ1-5; D might be TRBD1 (5 bases). The CDR3 length is 13 residues. Germline-derived CDR1 and CDR2 are SNHLY and FYNNEI. The V end lost 6 bases, the J end lost 5 bases, and 11 bases lay between the germline ends. The CDR3 DNA reads TGTGCCAGCAGGCCGGGGCAGTATCAGCCCCAGCATTTT. This gives the protein CASRPGQYQPQHF.

This rearrangement joins TRBV6-2 or TRBV6-3 to TRBJ2-7; D ambiguous. The CDR3 contains 14 residues. Trimming stripped 0 bases from V and 6 bases from J, with 12 bases between. Germline loops: CDR1 MNHEY, CDR2 SVGEGT. The CDR3, as DNA: TGTGCCAGCAGTTACTCGAGCAGGCCTAGCGAGCAGTACGTC. Amino acids: CASSYSSRPSEQYV.

The rearrangement links TRBV5-1 to TRBJ2-7; 7 bases match TRBD2. Germline V gene lookup returns CDR1 SGHRS and CDR2 YFSETQ. The CDR3 contains 14 residues. J lost 4 bases, V lost 4 bases, and 8 bases had no gene match. The CDR3: CASSPDAGGYEQYF. The CDR3 region has the DNA TGCGCCAGCAGCCCTGACGCCGGGGGGTACGAGCAGTACTTC.

The rearrangement uses TRBV4-1 and TRBJ2-3, with a tentative D call TRBD2 (7 bases). V lost 0 bases to trimming and J lost 2 bases, with 15 bases between them. CDR1 and CDR2 (germline): MGHRA, YSYEKL. The CDR3 totals 17 residues. DNA for the CDR3: TGCGCCAGCAGCCAAGATCCCGTGGGGGGGGCCACAGATACGCAGTATTTT. Its translation: CASSQDPVGGATDTQYF.

V and J are TRBV7-9 and TRBJ2-1, with no clear D. Germline values: CDR1 SEHNR, CDR2 FQNEAQ (reference sequence). This CDR3 is built from 14 residues. Trimming cost V 3 bases and J 0 bases, with 6 bases left between them. CDR3 sequence: CASSLPDSYNEQFF. CDR3 bases: TGTGCCAGCAGCTTGCCAGACTCCTACAATGAGCAGTTCTTC.

The chain employs TRBV4-1 and TRBJ1-2; D remains unclear. The V gene lost 3 bases and the J gene lost 4 bases, with 15 bases spanning the gap. From germline, CDR1 is MGHRA and CDR2 YSYEKL. CDR3 length: 15 residues. The CDR3 bases are TGCGCCAGCAGCCACAATTTCGGGAGCCTCTATGGCTACACCTTC. Protein product: CASSHNFGSLYGYTF.

This clonotype was found many times. The chain recombines TRBV7-9 with TRBJ1-2; tentative D call: TRBD1 (5 bases). V gave up 3 bases and J gave up 4 bases, with 12 bases separating them. This CDR3 has 14 amino acids. The germline gives CDR1 SEHNR, CDR2 FQNEAQ (reference sequence). The CDR3 reads CASSFKGLGYGYTF. CDR3 sequence (DNA): TGTGCCAGCAGCTTTAAGGGGCTGGGCTATGGCTACACCTTC.

The table lists this clonotype with a few counts. This CDR3 is CASSQSSGGSYNEQFF. The CDR3 DNA reads as TGCGCCAGCAGCCAATCCTCCGGCGGGAGCTACAATGAGCAGTTCTTC. V and J are TRBV4-3 and TRBJ2-1; 7 bases align to TRBD2. Germline values: CDR1 LGHNA, CDR2 YSLEER. V was clipped by 2 bases and J by 3 bases; unmatched bases: 7. The CDR3 runs 16 residues.

This clonotype came up a few times. The V call is TRBV29-1, the J call TRBJ1-1; possibly TRBD1 for D (5 bases). CDR1 is SQVTM, CDR2 ANQGSEA, per germline. The germline V and J ends were trimmed by 6 bases and 4 bases, with 15 bases remaining between them. CDR3 length equals 13 residues. The CDR3 coding sequence is TGCAGCGTGGGGGACGGAGGGATCACTGAAGCTTTCTTT. It specifies CSVGDGGITEAFF.